Each of the 14 T cell receptor beta chains below was sequenced from the same sample in a study of PD-1 blockade in classical Hodgkin lymphoma. Time point in this sample: cycle 4 day 1 (C4D1), after five to seven weeks of nivolumab. Patients all relapsed after autologous stem cell transplantation, and there was variation in brentuximab vedotin exposure. Sequencing was performed with immunoSEQ multiplex PCR; in TCRdb, only in-frame clones are kept and a portion is missing. The table lists around 100,000 clones, over 75% of them singletons. This material consisted of peripheral blood mononuclear cells (PBMCs), taken before the fourth cycle of nivolumab. These receptor sequences come from a human donor with classical Hodgkin lymphoma.

The chain uses TRBV5-6 and TRBJ2-5; D assignment may be TRBD1 or TRBD2 (5 bases each). Germline lookup yields CDR1 SGHDT and CDR2 YYEEEE. The CDR3 extends over 15 amino acids. Between the trimmed V and J ends, which lost 5 bases and 2 bases, there was a span of 16 bases. This CDR3 is CASSFIPGRQETQYF. The DNA for the CDR3 is TGTGCCAGCAGTTTTATACCGGGACGTCAAGAGACCCAGTACTTC.

This clone appeared once. The chain joins TRBV7-6 to TRBJ1-4; TRBD1 aligns across 11 bases. The CDR3 has 14 amino acids. CDR1 is SGHVS and CDR2 is FNYEAQ in the germline V gene. Unmatched junction bases numbered 2, after V lost 4 bases and J lost 7 bases. The chain's CDR3 is CASSWGQGVEKLFF. The CDR3 bases are TGTGCCAGCAGCTGGGGACAGGGGGTTGAAAAACTGTTTTTT.

The J gene is TRBJ1-2, the V gene TRBV7-8; D unclear. V shed 1 base and J shed 2 bases, with 11 bases lying between them. The CDR3 contains 15 residues. Germline loops: CDR1 SGHVS, CDR2 FQNEAQ. The chain's CDR3 is CASSLGVAENYGYTF. CDR3 DNA sequence: TGTGCCAGCAGCTTAGGGGTAGCAGAAAACTATGGCTACACCTTC.

The chain links TRBV7-2 to TRBJ1-2, with 10 bases identical to TRBD1. Trimming took 11 bases from V and 7 from J; bases not matched to a gene: 16. CDR3 size: 15 residues. Per the germline V gene, CDR1 is SGHTA and CDR2 is FQGNSA. CDR3 sequence (DNA): TGTGCCGGGGGCCTCGGGGACAGGGGACGTCTTGGCTACACCTTC. Residues: CAGGLGDRGRLGYTF. The full variable domain, rest sourced from reference TRBV7-2 and TRBJ1-2, is GAGVSQSPSNKVTEKGKDVELRCDPISGHTALYWYRQSLGQGLEFLIYFQGNSAPDKSGLPSDRFSAERTGGSVSTLTIQRTQQEDSAVYLCAGGLGDRGRLGYTFGSGTRLTVV.

This chain joins TRBV13 and TRBJ1-2; the match to TRBD1 covers 7 bases. The CDR3 is 15 residues long. The V gene's germline CDR1 is PRHDT and CDR2 FYEKMQ (reference sequence). The J segment lost 3 bases and the V segment lost 6 bases, leaving 10 bases of the junction unmatched. The CDR3 sequence: CASSPRGQNYYGYTF. Written as DNA, the CDR3 is TGTGCCAGCAGTCCCCGGGGACAGAACTACTATGGCTACACCTTC.

CDR3 sequence (DNA): TGTGCTAGTGGTTTGTCCCAGCCCCAGCATTTT. This gives the protein CASGLSQPQHF. The chain links TRBV12-5 to TRBJ1-5; D not certain. Germline V gene lookup returns CDR1 LGHNT and CDR2 FRNRAP. Trimming took off 2 bases at V and 7 bases at J, with 3 bases between the two ends. This CDR3 contains 11 residues.

The rearrangement uses TRBV6-6 and TRBJ1-1, with TRBD1 matching over 7 bases. The CDR3 runs 13 residues. Trimming took 6 bases from V and 4 from J; bases not matched to a gene: 5. Germline CDR1 MNHNY, CDR2 SVGAGI (reference sequence). CDR3 DNA: TGTGCCAGCAGCGGCAGGGGGGGCACTGAAGCTTTCTTT. This encodes CASSGRGGTEAFF.

The chain carries TRBV10-3 and TRBJ1-2; 7 bases are shared with TRBD1. V shed 5 bases and J 4 bases; nucleotides not matched to a gene: 13. CDR3 length: 16 residues. Germline values: CDR1 ENHRY, CDR2 SYGVKD. Here the CDR3 DNA reads TGTGCCATCAGTTCTCCAAGGACAGGAGTCCTCTATGGCTACACCTTC. It is translated as CAISSPRTGVLYGYTF.

The chain uses TRBV4-3 and TRBJ1-2, with D uncertain. V was clipped by 1 base and J by 5 bases, with 20 bases between them. Germline assignment: CDR1 LGHNA and CDR2 YSLEER. This CDR3 is built from 17 residues. The CDR3 loop is CASSQGTPVVLWYGYTF. The CDR3 DNA follows: TGCGCCAGCAGCCAAGGGACTCCGGTCGTGTTATGGTATGGCTACACCTTC.

Only one count was recorded for this clone. The CDR3 DNA follows: TGTGCCAGCAGGAACCGGGGCCCAAGGTTCTTC. Residues: CASRNRGPRFF. The V gene is TRBV28, the J gene TRBJ2-1; either TRBD1 or TRBD2 may fit D (5 bases each). Trimming shortened V by 6 bases and J by 15 bases, and 15 bases separated the two germline ends. Germline V gene lookup returns CDR1 MDHEN and CDR2 SYDVKM. CDR3 length: 11 amino acids.

V usage is TRBV30 and J usage is TRBJ2-6; the D is unclear. The CDR3 sequence is 14 residues long. The ends were cut back, 2 bases at V and 0 bases at J, with 5 bases in the middle. The germline V gene has CDR1 GTSNPN and CDR2 SVGIG (reference sequence). In DNA form, the CDR3 reads TGTGCCTGGAGTCTACCCTCTGGGGCCAACGTCCTGACTTTC. Translating it yields CAWSLPSGANVLTF.

The chain recombines TRBV21-1 with TRBJ2-7; TRBD1, the table's D call, lacks a check against the DNA. TRBV21-1 is shown as a pseudogene. CDR3 length: 16 amino acids. Here the CDR3 reads CASSNPPGQGSWEQYF. CDR3 sequence (DNA): TGTGCCAGCAGCAATCCCCCGGGACAGGGGTCCTGGGAGCAGTACTTC.

The V gene is TRBV23-1, the J gene TRBJ1-5; tentative D call: TRBD1 (6 bases). TRBV23-1 is labeled an ORF, and its function is uncertain. The CDR3 loop spans 14 amino acids. Trimming left V 0 bases short and J 6 bases short, with 9 bases between. CDR3 in DNA: TGCGCCAGCAGTCAATCCGGCAGGGGTCAGCCCCAGCATTTT. As protein: CASSQSGRGQPQHF.

The V call is TRBV19, the J call TRBJ1-1; 7 nucleotides match TRBD1. The CDR3 has 13 amino acids. V was pared by 4 bases and J by 4 bases, with 3 bases of the junction left unmatched. Looked up from germline, CDR1 is LNHDA and CDR2 is SQIVND (reference sequence). In DNA, the CDR3 is TGTGCCAGTAGTAGAGGGGGCGGCACTGAAGCTTTCTTT. Its translation is CASSRGGGTEAFF.